These 28 T cell receptor beta chains share one sample of origin, sequenced in a study of CD8 T cells in ankylosing spondylitis. TCRdb reprocessed the 5' RACE reads via MiXCR and lists one record per CDR3 protein. The data show a few hundred thousand distinct CDR3 sequences, with approximately 10% seen just once and 9.1% held by the top ten. Input material: blood, either unsorted or a sorted T cell fraction (not recorded which). Receptor source: a female donor with ankylosing spondylitis or in good health (not recorded which).

At least ten counts were recorded for this clonotype. The V and J genes are TRBV20-1 and TRBJ1-5, with D uncertain. This CDR3 is built from 12 residues. Trimming took 6 bases from V and 1 from J, leaving 7 bases between them. Germline lookup yields CDR1 DFQATT and CDR2 SNEGSKA (reference sequence). CDR3 loop: CSAARSNQPQHF. Here the CDR3 DNA reads TGCAGTGCAGCGAGGAGCAATCAGCCCCAGCATTTT.

This clonotype came up many times. V and J are TRBV9 and TRBJ2-1; 9 bases line up with TRBD2. The CDR3 runs 15 residues. V dropped 2 bases and J dropped 7; count of bases not matched to a gene: 7. CDR1 SGDLS and CDR2 YYNGEE come from the germline V gene. DNA of the CDR3: TGTGCCAGCAGCGTTTGGCTAGCGGGAACAAATGAGCAGTTCTTC. Translated: CASSVWLAGTNEQFF.

This clonotype was found many times. The chain has TRBV5-1 and TRBJ1-1; TRBD1 aligns across 9 bases. Per the germline V gene, CDR1 is SGHRS and CDR2 is YFSETQ. The V and J ends lost 3 bases and 8 bases, in that order; junction bases with no gene match: 2. The CDR3 covers 12 residues. CDR3 coding DNA: TGCGCCAGCAGCTGGGGACAGGGAGAAGCTTTCTTT. It specifies CASSWGQGEAFF.

The table lists this clonotype with many counts. The rearrangement links TRBV7-9 to TRBJ2-4, with unresolved D. The CDR3 is 16 amino acids. Trimming took off 5 bases at V and 0 bases at J, with 14 bases between the two ends. The germline V gene has CDR1 SEHNR and CDR2 FQNEAQ (reference sequence). The CDR3 sequence is CASSIGGQLAKNIQYF. CDR3 coding DNA: TGTGCCAGCAGCATAGGTGGGCAACTAGCCAAAAACATTCAGTACTTC.

This clonotype showed up many times. The chain recombines TRBV5-6 with TRBJ2-5; unclear D gene. V was clipped by 1 base and J by 5 bases, with 9 bases between them. The CDR3 sequence is 13 residues long. The V gene's germline CDR1 is SGHDT and CDR2 YYEEEE. This CDR3 reads CASSLISSETQYF. DNA for the CDR3: TGTGCCAGCAGCTTGATTAGCTCGGAGACCCAGTACTTC.

In its sample, this clonotype was seen a few times. The CDR3 bases are TGTGCCAGCGGGAGGGGTACTAGCGGGAAGGGCCCAGCCCAGTACTTC. Translated: CASGRGTSGKGPAQYF. V usage is TRBV7-2 and J usage is TRBJ2-5, with 10 positions matching TRBD2. V shed 8 bases and J 9 bases; nucleotides not matched to a gene: 18. The germline gives CDR1 SGHTA, CDR2 FQGNSA. The CDR3 has 16 amino acids.

The chain carries TRBV28 and TRBJ2-5, with 9 nucleotides matching TRBD1. This CDR3 region has 17 residues. Unmatched junction bases numbered 16, after V lost 4 bases and J lost 7 bases. Germline loops: CDR1 MDHEN, CDR2 SYDVKM. CDR3: CASSSGTGTSFITTQYF. CDR3 sequence (DNA): TGTGCCAGCAGTTCCGGGACAGGGACATCCTTCATTACGACCCAGTACTTC.

This clonotype was detected a few times. The gene calls are TRBV5-1 and TRBJ2-2; 7 bases map to TRBD1. CDR3 length: 15 residues. Per germline, CDR1 SGHRS and CDR2 YFSETQ. After removal of 2 bases from V and 4 bases from J, the junction contained 5 bases not matched to a gene. The CDR3 sequence is CASSLRGPSTGELFF. The CDR3 nucleotides are TGCGCCAGCAGCTTAAGGGGGCCCTCCACCGGGGAGCTGTTTTTT.

About this clonotype itself: One end of the junction varies from germline; a read error may be responsible. V gene TRBV5-1 combines with J gene TRBJ1-2, with D tentatively TRBD1 (6 bases). The CDR3 is made up of 13 amino acids. CDR1 SGHRS and CDR2 YFSETQ come from the germline V gene. CDR3 amino acids: CASSLAGADGDTF. CDR3 DNA sequence: TGCGCCAGCAGCTTGGCAGGGGCGGATGGCGACACCTTC.

This clonotype was detected many times. The J gene is TRBJ2-1, the V gene TRBV27, with D possibly TRBD2 on 6 matching bases. The CDR3 loop spans 15 amino acids. Deletions cut 3 bases from V and 8 bases from J, with 17 bases between. Germline V gene lookup returns CDR1 MNHEY and CDR2 SMNVEV (reference sequence). The CDR3 coding sequence is TGTGCCAGCAGTTTGGTGCGGGATGTGGCCCATGAGCAGTTCTTC. Its protein is CASSLVRDVAHEQFF.

In its sample, this clonotype was seen many times. The chain has TRBV20-1 and TRBJ1-4; D is possibly TRBD1 (6 bases). Germline CDR1 is DFQATT and CDR2 is SNEGSKA (reference sequence). V dropped 4 bases and J dropped 8 bases, with 14 bases sitting between them. The CDR3 spans 13 residues. Here the CDR3 DNA reads TGCAGTGCTACCAGGGGAGGTATCGAAAAACTGTTTTTT. This encodes CSATRGGIEKLFF.

This clonotype was found many times. The chain combines TRBV5-5 with TRBJ2-7, with D tentatively TRBD1 (5 bases). V lost 4 bases, J lost 3 bases, and 14 bases lay in between. The CDR3 length is 14 residues. Germline V gene lookup returns CDR1 SGHKS and CDR2 YYEKEE (reference sequence). CDR3 residues: CASSHTGFDYEQYF. The CDR3 region has the DNA TGTGCCAGCAGCCATACAGGTTTCGACTACGAGCAGTACTTC.

With regard to this clonotype: A read error may produce the germline difference seen at one junction end. The gene calls are TRBV20-1 and TRBJ2-2, with D possibly being TRBD1 (6 bases). CDR3 length: 16 residues. Germline V gene lookup returns CDR1 DFQATT and CDR2 SNEGSKA (reference sequence). The CDR3 spells CCARPFRGTGTGELFF. Written as DNA, the CDR3 is TGCTGTGCTAGACCGTTCAGGGGAACCGGCACCGGGGAGCTGTTTTTT.

This clonotype was recorded at least ten times. J is TRBJ1-1 and V is TRBV20-1; TRBD1 might be the D (6 bases). CDR1 is DFQATT and CDR2 is SNEGSKA in the germline V gene (reference sequence). CDR3 length: 14 amino acids. Trimming cost V 7 bases and J 1 base, with 16 bases left between them. The CDR3 bases are TGCAGTGGGGGCCGGCCGGGGGCGAACACTGAAGCTTTCTTT. It codes for CSGGRPGANTEAFF.

This clonotype was observed at least ten times. The rearrangement joins TRBV11-1 to TRBJ2-2; 12 bases agree with TRBD2. There are 16 residues in the CDR3. Germline V gene sequence: CDR1 SGHAT, CDR2 FQDESV (reference sequence). J was trimmed by 5 bases and V by 3 bases; bases with no gene match: 4. As DNA, the CDR3 is TGTGCCAGCAGCTTGGGACTAGCGGGCGGAACCGGGGAGCTGTTTTTT. It yields the protein CASSLGLAGGTGELFF.

This clonotype appeared many times. The chain carries TRBV20-1 and TRBJ2-7; 9 bases map to TRBD1. Germline CDR1 is DFQATT and CDR2 is SNEGSKA (reference sequence). The CDR3 contains 14 residues. V lost 2 bases and J lost 3; bases outside the gene matches: 5. The CDR3 region is CSARFWDRVYEQYF. In DNA form, the CDR3 reads TGCAGTGCTAGATTCTGGGACAGGGTCTACGAGCAGTACTTC.

This clonotype turned up a few times. The chain is built from TRBV27 and TRBJ2-1; D ambiguous. Trimming took 6 bases from V and 5 from J, leaving 14 bases between them. Looked up from germline, CDR1 is MNHEY and CDR2 is SMNVEV (reference sequence). The CDR3 runs 14 residues. In DNA, the CDR3 is TGTGCCAGCAGATACAGCGAGGCAAACAATGAGCAGTTCTTC. Translated, it gives CASRYSEANNEQFF.

This chain connects TRBV5-4 to TRBJ1-5; TRBD1 matches at 8 bases. V shed 4 bases and J 7 bases; nucleotides not matched to a gene: 4. Germline lookup yields CDR1 SGHNT and CDR2 YYREEE (reference sequence). This CDR3 spans 13 amino acids. CDR3 nucleotides: TGTGCCAGCAGCGTGGACAGGGCCCAGCCCCAGCATTTT. Its protein is CASSVDRAQPQHF.

The CDR3 DNA reads as TGCGCCAGCAGCCTATGGGGGGGGGGCCAAGATGAGCAGTTCTTC. Translation gives CASSLWGGGQDEQFF. This chain uses TRBV5-1 with TRBJ2-1; TRBD2 might be the D (7 bases). CDR3 length: 15 residues. Trimming cost V 4 bases and J 8 bases, with 19 bases left between them. Germline V lookup: CDR1 SGHRS, CDR2 YFSETQ.

The J gene is TRBJ1-4, the V gene TRBV7-2; possible D gene TRBD1, 5 bases. Trimming took 1 base from V and 2 from J, leaving 11 bases between them. This CDR3 is 16 amino acids long. CDR1 is SGHTA, CDR2 FQGNSA, per germline. The CDR3 nucleotides are TGTGCCAGCAGCTTAGGGGTGGGGGTCACTAATGAAAAACTGTTTTTT. Its translation: CASSLGVGVTNEKLFF.

This clonotype was recorded at least ten times. J is TRBJ2-7 and V is TRBV20-1; TRBD2 might be the D (5 bases). Looked up from germline, CDR1 is DFQATT and CDR2 is SNEGSKA (reference sequence). This CDR3 contains 14 residues. Trimming removed 0 bases at V and 3 bases at J, with 12 bases between. The CDR3 protein is CSARDLSGYYEQYF. In nucleotides, the CDR3 is TGCAGTGCTAGAGATCTAAGCGGATACTACGAGCAGTACTTC.

This clonotype was counted ten times or more. J is TRBJ1-2 and V is TRBV7-9, with TRBD1 identical over 9 bases. Germline V gene sequence: CDR1 SEHNR, CDR2 FQNEAQ (reference sequence). This CDR3 region has 14 residues. V trimming: 8 bases; J trimming: 4 bases; junction bases outside the gene matches: 8. This chain's CDR3 is CASGYRGQTYGYTF. For the CDR3, the DNA is TGTGCCAGCGGATACAGGGGGCAGACCTATGGCTACACCTTC.

Ten or more counts support this clonotype. The chain links TRBV20-1 to TRBJ2-1; 13 bases are a match to TRBD2. CDR1 is DFQATT and CDR2 is SNEGSKA in the germline V gene (reference sequence). The CDR3 consists of 17 residues. V was pared by 6 bases and J by 1 base, with 9 bases of the junction left unmatched. The DNA of the CDR3 is TGCAGTGCCTCCGGACTAGCGGGAGCTTTATCCTACAATGAGCAGTTCTTC. Residues: CSASGLAGALSYNEQFF.

In this sample, this clonotype turned up many times. The chain recombines TRBV5-1 with TRBJ2-7, with D possibly matching TRBD2 (7 bases). Germline V gene lookup returns CDR1 SGHRS and CDR2 YFSETQ. This CDR3 is built from 14 residues. V was clipped by 0 bases and J by 4 bases, with 11 bases between them. CDR3 region: CASSLDRGAYEQYF. The CDR3 region has the DNA TGCGCCAGCAGCTTGGATCGGGGGGCATACGAGCAGTACTTC.

The V and J genes are TRBV5-1 and TRBJ2-1; TRBD2 matches at 9 bases. Germline loops: CDR1 SGHRS, CDR2 YFSETQ. The junction had 10 bases not matched to a gene; V was cut back by 0 bases and J by 9 bases. The CDR3 has 16 residues. For the CDR3, the DNA is TGCGCCAGCAGCTTGGGACTAGCGGCAGCAATGCTTGAGCAGTTCTTC. This codes for CASSLGLAAAMLEQFF. The full variable domain, its missing parts supplied by reference TRBV5-1 and TRBJ2-1, is KAGVTQTPRYLIKTRGQQVTLSCSPISGHRSVSWYQQTPGQGLQFLFEYFSETQRNKGNFPGRFSGRQFSNSRSEMNVSTLELGDSALYLCASSLGLAAAMLEQFFGPGTRLTVL.

This clonotype was counted at least ten times. The chain couples TRBV11-2 to TRBJ2-7, with 9 bases aligning to TRBD1. The CDR3 contains 15 residues. Germline loops: CDR1 SGHAT, CDR2 FQNNGV. The trim removed 0 bases at V and 7 bases at J, leaving 7 bases unmatched. CDR3 region: CASSLDGTGFREQYF. CDR3 DNA: TGTGCCAGCAGCTTAGATGGGACAGGGTTTAGAGAGCAGTACTTC.

This clonotype has ten or more counts. The chain carries TRBV30 and TRBJ2-3; unclear D gene. The CDR3 is made up of 12 amino acids. V dropped 4 bases and J dropped 4 bases, with 9 bases sitting between them. Germline V gives CDR1 GTSNPN, CDR2 SVGIG (reference sequence). The CDR3 loop is CAWKGMPDTQYF. The CDR3 coding sequence is TGTGCCTGGAAAGGGATGCCAGATACGCAGTATTTT.

The V gene is TRBV2, the J gene TRBJ2-1; D is unresolved. Germline lookup yields CDR1 SNHLY and CDR2 FYNNEI. Deletions cut 3 bases from V and 2 bases from J, with 11 bases between. The CDR3 is 15 residues long. The CDR3: CASSDRRSPYNEQFF. In nucleotides, the CDR3 is TGTGCCAGCAGTGATCGGCGGTCCCCCTACAATGAGCAGTTCTTC. Full variable domain (rest looked up from reference TRBV2 and TRBJ2-1): EPEVTQTPSHQVTQMGQEVILRCVPISNHLYFYWYRQILGQKVEFLVSFYNNEISEKSEIFDDQFSVERPDGSNFTLKIRSTKLEDSAMYFCASSDRRSPYNEQFFGPGTRLTVL.